This entry lists 10 T cell receptor beta chains sequenced from one sample in a study of cytomegalovirus exposure and HLA in healthy donors. Both 60 Vbeta primers and 13 Jbeta primers went into the PCR. Some clones are missing from TCRdb's copy, which holds only in-frame ones; the method was immunoSEQ multiplex PCR. The sample lists around 150,000 clones, about four fifths seen once, with roughly 6.7% in the top ten. The specimen was PBMCs. All receptors come from a man aged 45-65 years in good health and CMV-seropositive.

This clone was recorded only once. The V call is TRBV19, the J call TRBJ2-7, with TRBD1 matching 8 bases. V dropped 2 bases and J dropped 3; count of bases not matched to a gene: 6. This CDR3 region has 15 residues. Germline CDR1 is LNHDA and CDR2 is SQIVND (reference sequence). The CDR3: CASSIKQGANYEQYF. The CDR3 nucleotides are TGTGCCAGTAGTATAAAGCAGGGGGCGAACTACGAGCAGTACTTC.

V and J are TRBV10-3 and TRBJ2-1; maybe TRBD1 (5 bases). The CDR3 sequence is 11 residues long. Per the germline V gene, CDR1 is ENHRY and CDR2 is SYGVKD. With 6 bases removed from V and 8 bases from J, the gap between germline ends came to 8 bases. CDR3 in amino acids: CAIREGDEQFF. The DNA of the CDR3 is TGTGCCATCAGGGAAGGGGATGAGCAGTTCTTC.

CDR3 nucleotides: TGTGCCAGCAGCCATGGGCGGGCTAGCTCCTACGAGCAGTACTTC. Protein sequence: CASSHGRASSYEQYF. The chain recombines TRBV4-2 with TRBJ2-7; perhaps TRBD2 as D (5 bases). Trimming pared 3 bases from V and 0 bases from J, leaving 12 bases between. CDR1 is LGHNA, CDR2 YNFKEQ, per germline. The CDR3 has 15 residues.

This chain links TRBV28 with TRBJ1-1, with a weak D call TRBD1 (5 bases). The germline V and J ends were trimmed by 8 bases and 12 bases, with 22 bases remaining between them. Germline V gives CDR1 MDHEN, CDR2 SYDVKM. The CDR3 runs 13 residues. CDR3 nucleotides: TGTGCCAGCTGGAACCCACAGGTATTCGAACCTTTCTTT. It is translated as CASWNPQVFEPFF.

The chain uses TRBV2 and TRBJ2-7; 8 bases fit TRBD2. CDR3 length equals 14 residues. The V segment lost 6 bases and the J segment 6 bases; nucleotides outside the gene matches: 10. The germline CDR1 and CDR2 sequences are SNHLY and FYNNEI. Here the CDR3 DNA reads TGTGCCAGCAGATCGACTAACGGGACTAGCGAGCAGTACTTC. Translation: CASRSTNGTSEQYF. Looking up the rest from reference TRBV2 and TRBJ2-7 gives the full variable domain: EPEVTQTPSHQVTQMGQEVILRCVPISNHLYFYWYRQILGQKVEFLVSFYNNEISEKSEIFDDQFSVERPDGSNFTLKIRSTKLEDSAMYFCASRSTNGTSEQYFGPGTRLTVT.

This chain connects TRBV28 to TRBJ2-3, with 8 bases aligning to TRBD2. The V and J ends lost 11 bases and 0 bases, in that order; junction bases with no gene match: 1. The CDR3 is 12 amino acids. Germline loops: CDR1 MDHEN, CDR2 SYDVKM. CDR3 sequence (DNA): TGTGCCGCGGGGGGAAGCACAGATACGCAGTATTTT. This encodes CAAGGSTDTQYF.

The gene calls are TRBV6-5 and TRBJ2-5; 13 nucleotides match TRBD2. Germline CDR1 is MNHEY and CDR2 is SVGAGI. Trimming took 6 bases from V and 3 from J; bases not matched to a gene: 1. This CDR3 contains 14 residues. CDR3 in DNA: TGTGCCAGCAGAACTAGCGGGAGGGAAGAGACCCAGTACTTC. Protein product: CASRTSGREETQYF.

The chain joins TRBV5-1 to TRBJ1-5; 7 bases line up with TRBD1. This CDR3 has 16 amino acids. V was clipped by 0 bases and J by 1 base; unmatched bases: 4. Germline V CDR1 and CDR2: SGHRS, YFSETQ. CDR3 DNA sequence: TGCGCCAGCAGCTTGGGCGGGACAGCGAGCAATCAGCCCCAGCATTTT. Its translation: CASSLGGTASNQPQHF.

V is TRBV29-1 and J is TRBJ1-3; the D is unclear. Germline values: CDR1 SQVTM, CDR2 ANQGSEA. V was cut by 1 base and J by 2 bases, with 12 bases left in between. CDR3 size: 15 residues. CDR3 sequence: CSVEAGRGTGNTIYF. The DNA of the CDR3 is TGCAGCGTTGAAGCCGGCCGGGGTACTGGAAACACCATATATTTT.

The rearrangement uses TRBV7-2 and TRBJ2-3; no firm D call. Germline V gene lookup returns CDR1 SGHTA and CDR2 FQGNSA. Trimming shortened V by 4 bases and J by 6 bases, and 8 bases separated the two germline ends. The CDR3 sequence is 12 residues long. The DNA for the CDR3 is TGTGCCAGCAGCTCCTCGAGGGATACGCAGTATTTT. Its translation is CASSSSRDTQYF.